This TCR beta chain was identified in a study of T cell clones after liver transplantation. Study-level background: Samples came from ITN030ST, which attempted immunosuppression withdrawal within 2 years of liver transplantation. Study observations and caveats: Post-transplant, graft-donor-reactive CD4 TCRbeta sequences in blood dropped significantly in most of the 8 subjects.

Details on this clone: Its specificity is not known.

CDR1 is LGHNA and CDR2 is YSLEER in the germline V gene. V lost 2 bases and J lost 0, with 20 bases in between. The CDR3 sequence is 20 residues long. Profiled with immunoSEQ multiplex PCR; TCRdb holds only in-frame clones, not every one. Among under 12,000 clones, 70% to 75% were seen once, and the ten largest hold over 20%. Sequences were derived from CD4+ T cells from blood, sampled about 2.5 years after liver transplant. The clonotype originates from a human patient who received a liver transplant. Some of these T cells may belong to the graft donor. This chain uses TRBV4-3 with TRBJ2-6, with D maybe TRBD2 (6 bases). The CDR3 DNA reads as TGCGCCAGCAGCCAATGGGGGGAAGGGGTACTTGTCTCTGGGGCCAACGTCCTGACTTTC. Its translation is CASSQWGEGVLVSGANVLTF.